One sample yielded the 21 T cell receptor beta chains listed below, sequenced in a study of shared clonotypes between healthy human individuals. The protocol was immunoSEQ multiplex PCR, while the TCRdb copy is restricted to in-frame clones and leaves out a portion. The table lists fewer than 600,000 clones, around 80% of them singletons. Sequencing was performed on PBMCs. The source is a woman aged 40 to 55 in good health. Some clones in this sample may be carry-over from other donors' samples.

This chain connects TRBV2 to TRBJ2-7; D is possibly TRBD1 or TRBD2 (5 bases each). The CDR3 covers 12 residues. Deletions cut 10 bases from V and 6 bases from J, with 16 bases between. From germline, CDR1 is SNHLY and CDR2 FYNNEI. The DNA of the CDR3 is TGTGCCATTTCGACGGGGCCCCGCGAGCAGTACTTC. Residues: CAISTGPREQYF.

This chain joins TRBV2 and TRBJ1-2; TRBD1 is a possible D gene (6 bases). Germline-derived CDR1 and CDR2 are SNHLY and FYNNEI. The CDR3 has 14 residues. Deletions cut 5 bases from V and 0 bases from J, with 10 bases between. In DNA form, the CDR3 reads TGTGCCAGCAGTCGGCGGGGGCCTAACTATGGCTACACCTTC. Translation: CASSRRGPNYGYTF.

This clone has a single count. The rearrangement links TRBV7-9 to TRBJ2-7; 10 bases line up with TRBD1. This CDR3 contains 14 residues. Germline V gene lookup returns CDR1 SEHNR and CDR2 FQNEAQ (reference sequence). V gave up 1 base and J gave up 7 bases; unmatched junction bases: 4. The CDR3 nucleotides read TGTGCCAGCAGCTTAGGACAGGGGGCGGGGGAGCAGTACTTC. This encodes CASSLGQGAGEQYF.

The J gene is TRBJ2-3, the V gene TRBV27, with D perhaps assigned TRBD1 or TRBD2 (6 bases each). Germline V gene lookup returns CDR1 MNHEY and CDR2 SMNVEV (reference sequence). The CDR3 totals 17 residues. Trimming pared 4 bases from V and 2 bases from J, leaving 19 bases between. The CDR3 reads CASSSPLRGAPTDTQYF. The CDR3 DNA reads as TGTGCCAGCAGTTCCCCCCTTAGGGGGGCCCCCACAGATACGCAGTATTTT.

In its sample, this clone was seen a few times. Other DNA sequences in the sample encode the same CDR3. The chain has TRBV5-1 and TRBJ2-7; D call uncertain. The CDR3 has 11 amino acids. Germline assignment: CDR1 SGHRS and CDR2 YFSETQ. Trimming removed 0 bases at V and 4 bases at J, with 2 bases between. For the CDR3, the DNA is TGCGCCAGCAGCTTGGGTTACGAGCAGTACTTC. This encodes CASSLGYEQYF.

The chain couples TRBV14 to TRBJ2-5, with 12 nucleotides matching TRBD1. Germline V gene sequence: CDR1 SGHDN, CDR2 FVKESK. Unmatched junction bases numbered 2, after V lost 6 bases and J lost 6 bases. The CDR3 covers 13 residues. The DNA for the CDR3 is TGTGCCAGCAGGGGACAGGGGGCCCAGACCCAGTACTTC. Its translation is CASRGQGAQTQYF.

J is TRBJ2-3 and V is TRBV4-1; D is ambiguous. There are 13 residues in the CDR3. Germline V gene data show CDR1 as MGHRA and CDR2 as YSYEKL. V was trimmed by 4 bases and J by 2 bases, leaving 7 bases between them. The CDR3 nucleotides read TGCGCCAGCAGCCCAATCCCCACAGATACGCAGTATTTT. Encoded protein: CASSPIPTDTQYF.

Worth noting for this clone: Other nucleotide sequences in the sample specify the same CDR3. The CDR3: CASSRDRGLEETQYF. Written as DNA, the CDR3 is TGTGCCAGCTCAAGGGACAGGGGCCTGGAAGAGACCCAGTACTTC. The chain joins TRBV18 to TRBJ2-5; 10 bases are shared with TRBD1. There are 15 residues in the CDR3. The V and J ends lost 5 bases and 3 bases, in that order; junction bases with no gene match: 6. Germline CDR1 is KGHSH and CDR2 is LQKENI.

The chain combines TRBV5-6 with TRBJ2-1, with D perhaps matching TRBD1 or TRBD2 (6 bases each). CDR3 length: 15 residues. Germline CDR1 is SGHDT and CDR2 is YYEEEE. The V gene lost 1 base and the J gene lost 8 bases, with 16 bases spanning the gap. CDR3 loop: CASSLNTGALDEQFF. The CDR3 coding sequence is TGTGCCAGCAGCTTGAACACGGGGGCTTTGGATGAGCAGTTCTTC.

This clone was seen just once. This chain links TRBV15 with TRBJ2-5, with 10 bases aligning to TRBD2. The better agreement between TRBJ2-7 and the DNA end casts doubt on the J call. Germline V lookup: CDR1 LNHNV, CDR2 YYDKDF (reference sequence). The length of the CDR3 is 16 residues. This CDR3 is CATSASRTSGTYEQYF. CDR3 bases: TGTGCCACCAGCGCCTCAAGGACTAGCGGTACCTACGAGCAGTACTTC.

The gene calls are TRBV5-1 and TRBJ2-1; 9 positions agree with TRBD1. The germline gives CDR1 SGHRS, CDR2 YFSETQ. This CDR3 has 15 residues. The ends lost 0 bases at V and 6 bases at J; junction bases unmatched: 4. The CDR3 protein is CASSLEWTGANEQFF. As DNA, the CDR3 is TGCGCCAGCAGCTTGGAGTGGACAGGGGCCAATGAGCAGTTCTTC.

This sequence joins TRBV28 and TRBJ1-2, with TRBD1 as a possible D gene (6 bases). V gave up 4 bases and J gave up 8 bases, with 11 bases separating them. Germline CDR1 MDHEN, CDR2 SYDVKM. The CDR3 is made up of 12 amino acids. CDR3 DNA sequence: TGTGCCAGCAGTTCCGGGACAAAAGGCTACACCTTC. Protein sequence: CASSSGTKGYTF.

The chain has TRBV11-3 and TRBJ2-5, with 8 bases that match TRBD2. This CDR3 comprises 15 residues. V lost 0 bases, J lost 4 bases, and 4 bases stayed unmatched. CDR1 is SGHNT, CDR2 YENEEA, per germline. The CDR3 bases are TGTGCCAGCAGCTTAGAAGGGCTAGCGGGAGAGACCCAGTACTTC. Its translation: CASSLEGLAGETQYF.

Many counts were recorded for this clone. The V and J genes are TRBV7-9 and TRBJ1-1, with a tentative D call TRBD1 (6 bases). V dropped 5 bases and J dropped 8 bases, with 15 bases sitting between them. Per the germline V gene, CDR1 is SEHNR and CDR2 is FQNEAQ (reference sequence). This CDR3 contains 13 residues. This chain's CDR3 is CASSPGGGREAFF. Here the CDR3 DNA reads TGTGCCAGCAGCCCTGGGGGGGGGCGGGAAGCTTTCTTT.

The chain uses TRBV25-1 and TRBJ2-1; D may be TRBD2 (6 bases). Trimming removed 1 base from V and 6 bases from J, with 16 bases in between. Germline-derived CDR1 and CDR2 are MGHDK and SYGVNS. The CDR3 contains 16 residues. The CDR3 reads CASSESVSGGFNEQFF. CDR3 bases: TGTGCCAGCAGTGAATCGGTTAGCGGAGGGTTCAATGAGCAGTTCTTC.

V is TRBV9 and J is TRBJ1-2, with no clear D. The CDR3 is made up of 12 amino acids. Trimming took 0 bases from V and 8 from J, leaving 8 bases between them. Germline V gene data show CDR1 as SGDLS and CDR2 as YYNGEE. CDR3 DNA: TGTGCCAGCAGCGTAGGCTTTGACGGCTACACCTTC. It encodes CASSVGFDGYTF.

This clone showed up just a few times. The gene calls are TRBV19 and TRBJ2-2; D is ambiguous. This CDR3 region has 13 residues. CDR1 and CDR2 (germline): LNHDA, SQIVND (reference sequence). The ends were cut back, 9 bases at V and 1 base at J, with 9 bases in the middle. CDR3 loop: CASQWGNTGELFF. The CDR3 nucleotides read TGTGCCAGCCAATGGGGGAACACCGGGGAGCTGTTTTTT.

The rearrangement links TRBV4-2 to TRBJ2-7, with D unclear. CDR1 and CDR2 (germline): LGHNA, YNFKEQ. The CDR3 sequence is 18 residues long. V was shortened by 1 base and J by 3 bases, with 22 bases between the two germline ends. The chain's CDR3 is CASSQGWSLAPKNYEQYF. For the CDR3, the DNA is TGTGCCAGCAGCCAAGGATGGAGTCTTGCACCCAAAAACTACGAGCAGTACTTC.

This clone was detected once. V usage is TRBV27 and J usage is TRBJ2-7; tentative D call: TRBD2 (6 bases). There are 15 residues in the CDR3. Germline CDR1 and CDR2: MNHEY and SMNVEV (reference sequence). V lost 5 bases and J lost 3, with 17 bases in between. In nucleotides, the CDR3 is TGTGCCAGCAGTCCCCGGGGAGGTCCTCTCTACGAGCAGTACTTC. Protein product: CASSPRGGPLYEQYF.

V is TRBV4-2 and J is TRBJ2-2; 10 bases map to TRBD2. The CDR3 runs 16 residues. V lost 4 bases, J lost 7 bases, and 9 bases stayed unmatched. Germline V gene data show CDR1 as LGHNA and CDR2 as YNFKEQ. The CDR3, as DNA: TGTGCCAGCAGCCCGCTAGCGGGAGTATCATACGGGGAGCTGTTTTTT. Amino acid sequence: CASSPLAGVSYGELFF.

The chain carries TRBV11-2 and TRBJ2-2; TRBD2 matches at 7 bases. CDR1 and CDR2 (germline): SGHAT, FQNNGV. Trimming cost V 6 bases and J 7 bases; bases outside gene matches: 17. The CDR3 has 17 amino acids. CDR3 bases: TGTGCCAGCAGTCACCCTACCCGGGGGACTATAGGCGGGGAGCTGTTTTTT. Translating gives CASSHPTRGTIGGELFF.